The 8 T cell receptor beta chains given below trace back to one sample, sequenced in a study of identical twins. TCRdb re-called the 5' RACE reads with MiXCR, one entry per CDR3 protein. The repertoire holds approximately 260,000 distinct CDR3 sequences, with 11% to 15% as singletons. The sequenced sample consisted of memory (CD45RO+) T cells sorted from blood. These receptors originate from a woman aged 18-29 years in good health.

This clonotype was recorded a few times. The CDR3, as DNA: TGTGCCAGCAGTTCCCCCTCATCTGGGGCCAACGTCCTGACTTTC. Encoded protein: CASSSPSSGANVLTF. V and J are TRBV27 and TRBJ2-6; D not certain. The germline V gene encodes CDR1 MNHEY and CDR2 SMNVEV (reference sequence). This CDR3 has 15 residues. V was trimmed by 4 bases and J by 1 base, leaving 8 bases between them.

Only a few counts were recorded for this clonotype. The J gene is TRBJ2-2, the V gene TRBV5-1; 11 bases match TRBD1. V lost 4 bases to trimming and J lost 6 bases; unmatched junction nucleotides: 11. The CDR3 extends over 17 amino acids. Germline CDR1 SGHRS, CDR2 YFSETQ. The CDR3 bases are TGCGCCAGCAGCCAAGCACCTCCGGGACAGGGGGCCGGGGAGCTGTTTTTT. Protein sequence: CASSQAPPGQGAGELFF.

The chain combines TRBV21-1 with TRBJ2-7. TRBV21-1 is labeled a pseudogene. The CDR3 is made up of 16 amino acids. The CDR3 loop reads CASLETSRTDDYEQYF. In DNA, the CDR3 is TGTGCCAGCCTTGAAACTTCGAGGACGGACGACTACGAGCAGTACTTC.

This clonotype was detected only a few times. The chain links TRBV12-3 or TRBV12-4 to TRBJ2-2; the match to TRBD2 covers 11 bases. V gave up 6 bases and J gave up 2 bases; unmatched junction bases: 5. The CDR3 is 16 residues long. The CDR3 DNA is TGTGCCAGCAGGCAGACTAGCGGGGCCAACACCGGGGAGCTGTTTTTT. Residues: CASRQTSGANTGELFF.

This clonotype was counted once. The CDR3 region is CASSMGQGGTYTF. The CDR3 DNA reads as TGTGCCAGCAGTATGGGACAGGGTGGTACCTACACCTTC. This chain uses TRBV2 with TRBJ1-2; TRBD1 agrees at 9 bases. V dropped 5 bases and J dropped 10; count of bases not matched to a gene: 8. The CDR3 sequence is 13 residues long. The V gene's germline CDR1 is SNHLY and CDR2 FYNNEI.

V usage is TRBV3-1 and J usage is TRBJ2-1; no firm D call. Germline loops: CDR1 LGHDT, CDR2 YNNKEL (reference sequence). The CDR3 length is 15 residues. Trimming pared 4 bases from V and 0 bases from J, leaving 10 bases between. Here the CDR3 reads CASSRQISSYNEQFF. CDR3 DNA sequence: TGTGCCAGCAGCCGCCAGATTAGCTCCTACAATGAGCAGTTCTTC.

This clonotype was found many times. The rearrangement uses TRBV10-3 and TRBJ1-6; D remains unclear. The germline V gene has CDR1 ENHRY and CDR2 SYGVKD. Trimming shortened V by 8 bases and J by 7 bases, and 9 bases separated the two germline ends. The CDR3 length is 12 residues. The CDR3 loop reads CAIRRENSPLHF. CDR3 in DNA: TGTGCCATCCGTAGGGAAAATTCACCCCTCCACTTT.

This clonotype was seen ten or more times. V usage is TRBV4-3 and J usage is TRBJ1-4; the match to TRBD1 covers 10 bases. The germline V gene encodes CDR1 LGHNA and CDR2 YSLEER. The CDR3 sequence is 15 residues long. V trimming: 4 bases; J trimming: 4 bases; junction bases outside the gene matches: 3. The CDR3 protein is CASSPGQGVNEKLFF. CDR3 DNA sequence: TGCGCCAGCAGCCCTGGACAGGGGGTTAATGAAAAACTGTTTTTT.